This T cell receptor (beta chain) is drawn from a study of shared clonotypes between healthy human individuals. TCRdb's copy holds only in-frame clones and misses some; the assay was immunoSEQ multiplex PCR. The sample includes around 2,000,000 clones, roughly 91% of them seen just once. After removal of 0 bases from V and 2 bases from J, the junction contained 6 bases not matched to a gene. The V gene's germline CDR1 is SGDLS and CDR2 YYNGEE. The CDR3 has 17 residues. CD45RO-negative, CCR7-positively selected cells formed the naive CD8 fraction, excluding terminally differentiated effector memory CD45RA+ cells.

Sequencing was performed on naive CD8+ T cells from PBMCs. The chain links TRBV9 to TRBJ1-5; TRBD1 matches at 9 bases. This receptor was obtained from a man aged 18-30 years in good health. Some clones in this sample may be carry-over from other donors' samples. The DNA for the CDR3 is TGTGCCAGCAGCGTAGGGGACAGGGCGGAGGGCAATCAGCCCCAGCATTTT. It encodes CASSVGDRAEGNQPQHF.